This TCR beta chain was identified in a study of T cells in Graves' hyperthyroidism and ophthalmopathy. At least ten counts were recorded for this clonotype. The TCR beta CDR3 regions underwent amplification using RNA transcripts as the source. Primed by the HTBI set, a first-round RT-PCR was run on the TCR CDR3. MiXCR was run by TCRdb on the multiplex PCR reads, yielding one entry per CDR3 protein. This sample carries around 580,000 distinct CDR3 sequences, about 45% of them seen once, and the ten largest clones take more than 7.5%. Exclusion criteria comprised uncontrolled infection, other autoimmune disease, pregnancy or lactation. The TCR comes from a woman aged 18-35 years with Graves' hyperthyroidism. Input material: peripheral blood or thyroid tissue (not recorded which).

The CDR3 loop reads CSALAGGQETQYF. The CDR3 DNA reads as TGCAGTGCTCTAGCGGGAGGGCAAGAGACCCAGTACTTC. This rearrangement joins TRBV20-1 to TRBJ2-5; 12 positions match TRBD2. Germline CDR1 DFQATT, CDR2 SNEGSKA (reference sequence). V shed 5 bases, J shed 2 bases, and the junction held 0 bases outside the gene matches. There are 13 residues in the CDR3.